This entry concerns a single T cell receptor beta chain. Its cognate antigen is unknown. Samples came from axillary lymph nodes draining the breast cancer. The sample belongs to a study of breast tumors, draining lymph nodes, adjacent tissues. Study findings and constraints: Tumor T cell lymph node origin was a supported hypothesis, not proven.

TCRdb re-derived calls from the multiplex PCR reads in MiXCR, one entry per CDR3 protein. The sample has 130,000 or so distinct CDR3 sequences, 20% to 25% seen once; the top ten hold more than 2.5%. The CDR3 is 18 residues long. Germline assignment: CDR1 LNHDA and CDR2 SQIVND (reference sequence). V dropped 1 base and J dropped 0 bases, with 13 bases sitting between them. The clonotype comes from a female donor with breast cancer. Some clones in this sample may be carry-over from other donors' samples. This rearrangement joins TRBV19 to TRBJ2-6, with D possibly matching TRBD2 (5 bases). Input material: axillary lymph node tissue. CDR3 DNA sequence: TGTGCCAGTAGTATAGTTGGTAGCGAAAGCTCTGGGGCCAACGTCCTGACTTTC. Protein product: CASSIVGSESSGANVLTF.